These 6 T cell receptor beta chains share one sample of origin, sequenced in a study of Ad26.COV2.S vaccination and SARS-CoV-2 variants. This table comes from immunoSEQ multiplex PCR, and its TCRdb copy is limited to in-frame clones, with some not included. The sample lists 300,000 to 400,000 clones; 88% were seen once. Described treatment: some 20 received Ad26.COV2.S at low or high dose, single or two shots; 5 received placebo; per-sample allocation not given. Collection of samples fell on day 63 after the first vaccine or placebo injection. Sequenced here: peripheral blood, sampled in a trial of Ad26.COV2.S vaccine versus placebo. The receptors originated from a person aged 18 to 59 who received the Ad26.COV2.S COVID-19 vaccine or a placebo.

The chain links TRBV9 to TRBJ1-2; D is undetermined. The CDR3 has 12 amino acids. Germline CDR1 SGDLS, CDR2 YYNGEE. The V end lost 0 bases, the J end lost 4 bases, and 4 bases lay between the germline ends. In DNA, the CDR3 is TGTGCCAGCAGCGTAGTCGGCTATGGCTACACCTTC. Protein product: CASSVVGYGYTF.

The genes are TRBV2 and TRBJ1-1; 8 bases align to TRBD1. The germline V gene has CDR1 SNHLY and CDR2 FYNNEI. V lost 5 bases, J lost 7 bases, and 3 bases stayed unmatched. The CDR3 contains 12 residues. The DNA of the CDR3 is TGTGCCAGCAGTCGGGGACAGGATGAAGCTTTCTTT. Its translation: CASSRGQDEAFF. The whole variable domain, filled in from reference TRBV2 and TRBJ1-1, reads EPEVTQTPSHQVTQMGQEVILRCVPISNHLYFYWYRQILGQKVEFLVSFYNNEISEKSEIFDDQFSVERPDGSNFTLKIRSTKLEDSAMYFCASSRGQDEAFFGQGTRLTVV.

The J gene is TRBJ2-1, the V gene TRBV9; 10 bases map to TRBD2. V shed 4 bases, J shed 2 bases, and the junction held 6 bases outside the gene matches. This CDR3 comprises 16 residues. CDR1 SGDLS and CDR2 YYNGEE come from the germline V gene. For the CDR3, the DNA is TGTGCCAGCAGCTTGGCCCTAGCGGGAGCCTACAATGAGCAGTTCTTC. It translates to CASSLALAGAYNEQFF.

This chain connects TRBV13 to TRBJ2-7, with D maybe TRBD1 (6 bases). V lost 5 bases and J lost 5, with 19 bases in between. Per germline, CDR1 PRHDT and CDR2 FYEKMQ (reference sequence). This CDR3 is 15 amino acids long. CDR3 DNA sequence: TGTGCCAGCAGCATGCAGGGGCGGGTTGGGGACGAGCAGTACTTC. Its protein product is CASSMQGRVGDEQYF.

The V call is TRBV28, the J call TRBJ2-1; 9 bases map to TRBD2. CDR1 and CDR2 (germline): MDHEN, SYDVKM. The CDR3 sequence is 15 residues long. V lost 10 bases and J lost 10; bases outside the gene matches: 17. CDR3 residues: CATQEAGGALREQFF. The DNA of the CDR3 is TGTGCCACCCAGGAAGCGGGAGGAGCGCTTAGAGAGCAGTTCTTC.

Here the CDR3 DNA reads TGCGCCAGCAGCCAAGCAAGGGCTGATACGCAGTATTTT. This gives the protein CASSQARADTQYF. J is TRBJ2-3 and V is TRBV4-1; D gene unclear. There are 13 residues in the CDR3. V dropped 1 base and J dropped 6 bases, with 8 bases sitting between them. Germline-derived CDR1 and CDR2 are MGHRA and YSYEKL.